This record covers a single TCR beta chain. No antigen is known for it. The CDR3 totals 14 residues. CDR1 is SQVTM and CDR2 is ANQGSEA in the germline V gene. Trimming removed 4 bases from V and 2 bases from J, with 11 bases in between. The source of the sample is a study of shared clonotypes between healthy human individuals. Ten immunoSEQ deep assay plates were used to sequence the DNA of unsorted PBMCs. Some clones are missing from TCRdb's copy, which holds only in-frame ones; the method was immunoSEQ multiplex PCR. The table lists some 500,000 clones, around 80% of them singletons, with over 9.5% in the top ten. Notes on the study in general: Read depth was anticipated to influence clonotype sharing among donors.

This chain uses TRBV29-1 with TRBJ1-4; TRBD1 might be the D (6 bases). This TCR was sampled from a middle-aged woman in good health. Some clones in this sample may be carry-over from other donors' samples. The sequenced sample consisted of PBMCs. The CDR3 nucleotides are TGCAGCGTTGGAGAAGGGGGGACTAATGAAAAACTGTTTTTT. Translated, it gives CSVGEGGTNEKLFF.